This T cell receptor beta chain derives from a study of T-cell memory formation after mild COVID-19. As for the study in general: Largely donor-specific TCR clusters were found.

The V end lost 0 bases, the J end lost 1 base, and 16 bases lay between the germline ends. Germline CDR1 and CDR2: SGHRS and YFSETQ. CDR3 length equals 17 residues. For this clonotype: Antigen unknown.

TCRdb independently ran MiXCR on the 5' RACE reads; one entry per CDR3 protein. Here the sample spans about 360,000 distinct CDR3 sequences, about 15% being singletons. Study findings and constraints: Clones from the second wave (peaking day 37) had unconfirmed SARS-CoV-2 specificity. Mainly in CM and EM were contracting CD4+ clones; CD8+ were in EMRA. Day 15 to 85 contracting clones showed balanced CD4/CD8; day 15 to 37 expanders favored CD4+.

This TCR was sampled from a man between 18 and 29 years old who had mild COVID-19 (a few samples of this study predate the infection). Cell type and time point are not known. The sequenced sample consisted of PBMCs or a T cell subset sorted from them (not recorded which). This chain uses TRBV5-1 with TRBJ2-5; no firm D call. CDR3 DNA sequence: TGCGCCAGCAGCTTGGCCATCAATGAGAGGAGCCAAGAGACCCAGTACTTC. Its protein is CASSLAINERSQETQYF.